This T cell receptor beta chain was sequenced during a study of cytomegalovirus exposure and HLA in healthy donors. The V end lost 3 bases, the J end lost 3 bases, and 12 bases lay between the germline ends. This CDR3 has 15 residues. The germline gives CDR1 SGHNT, CDR2 YYREEE (reference sequence). Primers: 60 Vbeta forward and 13 Jbeta reverse. The method was immunoSEQ multiplex PCR; TCRdb's version includes in-frame clones alone and lacks a portion of them. The sample lists about 140,000 clones, roughly three quarters seen once, with 1.5% to 2% in the top ten. The chain has TRBV5-4 and TRBJ1-4; D might be TRBD1 (5 bases). This clonotype was sampled from a woman under 40 in good health and CMV-seronegative. Sequencing was performed on PBMCs. CDR3 sequence reads: CASSSKQESNEKLFF. The CDR3, as DNA: TGTGCCAGCAGCTCGAAACAGGAGTCTAATGAAAAACTGTTTTTT. Drawing the rest from reference TRBV5-4 and TRBJ1-4, the complete variable domain is ETGVTQSPTHLIKTRGQQVTLRCSSQSGHNTVSWYQQALGQGPQFIFQYYREEENGRGNFPPRFSGLQFPNYSSELNVNALELDDSALYLCASSSKQESNEKLFFGSGTQLSVL.